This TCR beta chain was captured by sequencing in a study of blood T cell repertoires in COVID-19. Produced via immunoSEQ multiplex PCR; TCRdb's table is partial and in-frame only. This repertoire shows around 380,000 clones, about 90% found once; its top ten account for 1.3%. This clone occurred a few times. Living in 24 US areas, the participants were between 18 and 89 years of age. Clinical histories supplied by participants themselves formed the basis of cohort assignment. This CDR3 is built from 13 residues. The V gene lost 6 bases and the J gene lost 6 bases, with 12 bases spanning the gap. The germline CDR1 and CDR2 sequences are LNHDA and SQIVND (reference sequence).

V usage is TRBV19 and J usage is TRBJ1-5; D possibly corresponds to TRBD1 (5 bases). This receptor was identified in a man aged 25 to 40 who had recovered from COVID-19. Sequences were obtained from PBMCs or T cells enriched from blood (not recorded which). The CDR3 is CASRIVGGQPQHF. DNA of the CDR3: TGTGCCAGTAGAATTGTCGGGGGTCAGCCCCAGCATTTT.